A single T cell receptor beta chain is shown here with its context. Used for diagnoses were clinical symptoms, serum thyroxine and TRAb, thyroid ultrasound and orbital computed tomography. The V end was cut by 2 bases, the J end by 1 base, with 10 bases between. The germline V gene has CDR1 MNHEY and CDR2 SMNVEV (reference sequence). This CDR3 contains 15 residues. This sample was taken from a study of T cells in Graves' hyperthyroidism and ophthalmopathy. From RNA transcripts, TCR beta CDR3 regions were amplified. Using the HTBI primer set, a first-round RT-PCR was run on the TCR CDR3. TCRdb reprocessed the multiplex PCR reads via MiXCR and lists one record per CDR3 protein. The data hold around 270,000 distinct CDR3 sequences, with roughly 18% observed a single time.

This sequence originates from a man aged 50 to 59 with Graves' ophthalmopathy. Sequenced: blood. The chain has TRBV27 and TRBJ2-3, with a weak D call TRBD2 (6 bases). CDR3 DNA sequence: TGTGCCAGCAGTTTACGGGGGAGTGGCACAGATACGCAGTATTTT. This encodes CASSLRGSGTDTQYF.